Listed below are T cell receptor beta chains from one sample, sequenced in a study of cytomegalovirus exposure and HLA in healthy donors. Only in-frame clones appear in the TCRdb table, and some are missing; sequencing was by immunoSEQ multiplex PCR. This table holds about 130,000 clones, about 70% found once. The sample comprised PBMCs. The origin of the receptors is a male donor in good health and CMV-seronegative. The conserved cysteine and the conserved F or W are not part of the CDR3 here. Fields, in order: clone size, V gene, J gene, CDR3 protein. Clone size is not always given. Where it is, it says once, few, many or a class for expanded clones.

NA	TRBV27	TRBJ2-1	ASSHPRGAPYNEQF
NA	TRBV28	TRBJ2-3	ASSLSLPLLGGTDTQY
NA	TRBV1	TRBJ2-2	TSSQVGGWAVYGELF
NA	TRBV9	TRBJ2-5	ASSPTSGQETQY
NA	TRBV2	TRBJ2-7	ASTWGRSEQY
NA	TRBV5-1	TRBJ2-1	ASSSLGLAGPHNEQF
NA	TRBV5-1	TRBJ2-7	ASSLGLAPSYEQY
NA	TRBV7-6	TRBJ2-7	ASSLVGGLAGSSYEQY
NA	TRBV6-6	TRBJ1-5	ASSYRDNNQPQH
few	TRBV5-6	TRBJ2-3	ASSRTRNTDTQY
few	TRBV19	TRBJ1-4	ASRGTGKLF
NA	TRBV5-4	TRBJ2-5	ASSFMAEETQY
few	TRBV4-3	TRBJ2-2	ASSQELFEAGELF
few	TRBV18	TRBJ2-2	ASSRRTNTGELF
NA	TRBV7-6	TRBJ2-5	ASSRAPQETQY
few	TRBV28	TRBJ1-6	ASTIAGLRSPLH
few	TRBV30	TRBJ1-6	AWKGQGASPLH
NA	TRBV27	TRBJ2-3	ASSADLAADTQY
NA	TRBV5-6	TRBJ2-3	ASSLASGGAWAQY
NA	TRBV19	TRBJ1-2	ASSMDRKYGYT
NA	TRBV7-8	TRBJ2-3	ASSLVAGVSTDTQY
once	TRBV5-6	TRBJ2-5	ASSWDRAKETQY
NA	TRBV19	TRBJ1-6	ASKPTRDRVSPLH
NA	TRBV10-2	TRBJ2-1	ASARGGWNEQF
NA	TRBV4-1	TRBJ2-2	ASSQGIAGRTGELF
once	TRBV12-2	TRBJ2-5	ASRLRTSGSGETQY
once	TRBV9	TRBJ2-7	ASSPGLAAYEQY
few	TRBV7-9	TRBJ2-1	ASTQSGGSGSGEQF
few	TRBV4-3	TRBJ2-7	ASSQEWGPNEQY
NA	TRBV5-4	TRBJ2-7	ASSLRDPPYEQY